This T cell receptor (beta chain) was profiled in a study of cytomegalovirus exposure and HLA in healthy donors. Study details: The early release's HLA-typed donors yielded 65 million to 85 million unique TCRs.

Regarding the study as a whole: HLA allele associations emerged for fewer than 20,000 TCR beta sequences in a later analysis, at 0.05 false discovery rate.

Comments on this clone: What it recognizes is unknown.

The PCR contained 60 Vbeta and 13 Jbeta primers. The protocol was immunoSEQ multiplex PCR, while the TCRdb copy is restricted to in-frame clones and leaves out a portion. The repertoire holds fewer than 250,000 clones, 60% to 85% seen once, with 1.5% to 2% in the top ten. The donors (healthy individuals) were bone marrow donors. The CDR3 is made up of 14 amino acids. Per germline, CDR1 LNHDA and CDR2 SQIVND (reference sequence). Trimming shortened V by 3 bases and J by 1 base, and 7 bases separated the two germline ends. The sample consisted of PBMCs. This receptor was identified in a woman younger than 30 in good health and CMV-seronegative. This chain connects TRBV19 to TRBJ2-1, with D possibly matching TRBD2 (6 bases). The CDR3 DNA is TGTGCCAGTAGTATGCGGGGTTCCTACAATGAGCAGTTCTTC. Translated, it gives CASSMRGSYNEQFF.